This TCR beta chain emerged from a study of Ad26.COV2.S vaccination and SARS-CoV-2 variants. Germline V gene lookup returns CDR1 LNHDA and CDR2 SQIVND (reference sequence). The CDR3 covers 19 residues. Unmatched junction bases numbered 14, after V lost 5 bases and J lost 2 bases. Study results and limitations: Non-spike TCR breadth showed similarity between vaccine and placebo recipients. While placebo recipients had lower spike-specific TCR breadth, vaccine recipients had more. Estimates derived from TCR breadth and depth analyses may have underestimated total T cell responses.

On this clone: Its target is not known.

This table comes from immunoSEQ multiplex PCR, and its TCRdb copy is limited to in-frame clones, with some not included. The sample shows some 350,000 clones, about 90% of them seen only once. Sequenced here: peripheral blood, sampled after recovery from COVID-19. The chain recombines TRBV19 with TRBJ2-3, with 12 bases that match TRBD1. The receptor was isolated from a human donor who had recovered from COVID-19. CDR3 sequence reads: CASSRPVPPGQGATDTQYF. CDR3 coding DNA: TGTGCCAGTAGTCGACCCGTACCCCCGGGACAGGGGGCCACAGATACGCAGTATTTT.